This TCR beta chain was captured in a study of blood T cell repertoires in COVID-19. Study background: Material from acute and convalescent COVID-19 was sourced from the United States, Italy and Spain.

This table comes from immunoSEQ multiplex PCR, and its TCRdb copy is limited to in-frame clones, with some not included. Here the sample spans roughly 150,000 clones, around four fifths being singletons. The sample consisted of peripheral blood. The TCR comes from a human donor in a cohort sampled during active COVID-19.

The CDR3 coding sequence is TGCGCCAGCAGCTTGGGACGGGGCCAAGAGACCCAGTACTTC. It encodes CASSLGRGQETQYF. This chain joins TRBV5-1 and TRBJ2-5; D may be TRBD2 (5 bases). The CDR3 contains 14 residues. Germline CDR1 SGHRS, CDR2 YFSETQ. V lost 0 bases and J 1 base, leaving 7 bases between the germline ends. Complete variable domain (other parts from reference TRBV5-1 and TRBJ2-5): KAGVTQTPRYLIKTRGQQVTLSCSPISGHRSVSWYQQTPGQGLQFLFEYFSETQRNKGNFPGRFSGRQFSNSRSEMNVSTLELGDSALYLCASSLGRGQETQYFGPGTRLLVL.